These T cell receptor beta chains were read from a single sample in a study of post-analysis software for immune sequencing data. TCRdb re-called the PCR reads through MiXCR, storing one row per CDR3 protein. In the table there are roughly 540,000 distinct CDR3 sequences, roughly 34% of which are singletons. The sequenced sample consisted of blood. These TCRs come from a girl aged 2-17 years with multiple sclerosis. CDR3s include the opening cysteine and the closing phenylalanine or tryptophan. A D gene is named only where the DNA matches it firmly. Only part of the rows carry a size: once, few, many, or a class if the clone is expanded.

d_call clone_size j_call v_call cdr3_aa cdr3_nt
NA NA TRBJ2-7 TRBV5-1 CASSWGWESPTYEQYF TGCGCCAGCAGCTGGGGATGGGAATCTCCCACCTACGAGCAGTACTTC
TRBD1 NA TRBJ1-2 TRBV11-2 CASSLRGDREEGYGHTF TGTGCCAGCAGCTTAAGGGGGGACAGGGAGGAGGGCTATGGCCACACCTTC
TRBD1 NA TRBJ2-5 TRBV27 CASSYEGQGQETQYF TGTGCCAGCAGTTATGAGGGACAGGGCCAAGAGACCCAGTACTTC
NA NA TRBJ2-1 TRBV27 CASSVQRRGLDNEQFF TGTGCCAGCAGTGTTCAGCGCAGGGGACTCGACAATGAGCAGTTCTTC
TRBD1 NA TRBJ1-1 TRBV20-1 CSASGQGVMNTEAFF TGCAGTGCTAGCGGACAGGGCGTAATGAACACTGAAGCTTTCTTT
NA few TRBJ2-5 TRBV29-1 CSVAGTRRGVVQETQYF TGCAGCGTGGCCGGGACACGGAGGGGTGTGGTGCAAGAGACCCAGTACTTC
NA many TRBJ2-7 TRBV14 CASSHSYEQYF TGTGCCAGCAGTCACTCCTACGAGCAGTACTTC
NA once TRBJ2-3 TRBV5-1 CASSLTGPSSDTQYF TGCGCCAGCAGCTTAACGGGACCCTCCTCAGATACGCAGTATTTT
TRBD2 once TRBJ2-3 TRBV3-1 CASSQQSGGAGVWDTQYF TGTGCCAGCAGCCAACAATCCGGTGGAGCGGGGGTTTGGGATACGCAGTATTTT
TRBD1 few TRBJ2-3 TRBV3-1 CASSFGTGSIDTQYF TGTGCCAGCAGCTTCGGGACAGGGAGCATAGATACGCAGTATTTT
NA few TRBJ2-3 TRBV10-3 CAISSPGPASSTDTQYF TGTGCCATTTCTAGTCCGGGGCCAGCCAGCAGCACAGATACGCAGTATTTT
NA NA TRBJ2-1 TRBV7-7 CASSDSPQGGNEQFF TGTGCTAGCAGCGATTCCCCCCAAGGTGGCAATGAGCAGTTCTTC
NA NA TRBJ2-1 TRBV5-5 CASSPISRGGSYEQFF TGTGCCAGCAGCCCTATCTCCAGGGGGGGCTCCTACGAGCAGTTCTTC
NA NA TRBJ1-2 TRBV10-3 CATSDPKGNYGYTF TGTGCCACCAGCGACCCGAAGGGGAACTATGGCTACACCTTC
NA NA TRBJ2-2 TRBV11-2 CASSRINTRNTGELFF TGTGCCAGCAGCCGAATAAATACTAGGAACACCGGGGAGCTGTTTTTT
TRBD2 NA TRBJ2-7 TRBV20-1 CSTRTSGVYEQYF TGCAGTACCCGGACTAGCGGGGTCTACGAGCAGTACTTC
NA NA TRBJ2-1 TRBV5-1 CASSQGQLDNEQFF TGCGCCAGCAGCCAAGGACAGCTTGACAATGAGCAGTTCTTC
NA NA TRBJ2-3 TRBV20-1 CSAPRGALRTDTQYF TGCAGTGCGCCGAGGGGGGCCCTACGCACAGATACGCAGTATTTT
TRBD1 few TRBJ2-5 TRBV7-6 CASSSTGEKTQYF TGTGCCAGCAGCTCGACAGGGGAGAAGACCCAGTACTTC
NA NA TRBJ1-2 TRBV7-3 CASSSGLGGGYTF TGTGCCAGCAGTTCGGGTCTGGGGGGAGGCTACACCTTC
NA NA TRBJ2-1 TRBV15 CATSSPQSSFDNEQFF TGTGCCACCAGCTCCCCACAGTCTTCCTTCGACAATGAGCAGTTCTTC
NA few TRBJ2-3 TRBV5-1 CASSSRQADFMDTQYF TGCGCCAGCAGTTCCCGTCAAGCGGACTTTATGGATACGCAGTATTTT
TRBD1 NA TRBJ1-5 TRBV19 CASSMGQYNQPQHF TGTGCCAGTAGTATGGGACAGTACAATCAGCCCCAGCATTTT
NA NA TRBJ2-7 TRBV29-1 CSVDIADNEQYF TGCAGCGTTGATATAGCGGACAATGAGCAGTACTTC
TRBD2 NA TRBJ2-1 TRBV11-1 CASSLLWGGPGLAGATSYNEQFF TGTGCCAGCAGCTTGCTGTGGGGGGGCCCGGGACTAGCGGGGGCAACTTCCTACAATGAGCAGTTCTTC
NA few TRBJ2-3 TRBV29-1 CSVDRSKDTQYF TGCAGCGTTGACAGGTCCAAAGATACGCAGTATTTT
TRBD1 NA TRBJ1-4 TRBV20-1 CSASRDSNEKLFF TGCAGTGCTAGCCGGGACAGCAATGAAAAACTGTTTTTT
NA few TRBJ2-1 TRBV6-6 CASSYRVEKRNEQFF TGTGCCAGCAGTTACAGGGTAGAAAAGAGGAATGAGCAGTTCTTC
TRBD1 few TRBJ1-4 TRBV5-6 CASSWGQGGEKLFF TGTGCCAGCAGCTGGGGACAGGGAGGCGAAAAACTGTTTTTT
TRBD1 NA TRBJ1-1 TRBV20-1 CSARGRLEAFF TGCAGTGCCAGGGGGCGATTGGAGGCTTTCTTT
NA NA TRBJ2-5 TRBV5-1 CASSLGVEIQYF TGCGCCAGCAGCTTGGGGGTAGAGATCCAGTACTTC
NA many TRBJ1-5 TRBV5-5 CASSLQGYGNQPQHF TGTGCCAGCAGCTTGCAGGGATACGGCAATCAGCCCCAGCATTTT
TRBD2 NA TRBJ2-5 TRBV7-8 CASSLSAASGVEGDQETQYF TGTGCCAGCAGCTTAAGCGCCGCTAGCGGGGTCGAAGGGGACCAAGAGACCCAGTACTTC
NA NA TRBJ2-5 TRBV20-1 CSARKSQGLETQYF TGCAGTGCTAGAAAGAGCCAGGGGTTGGAGACCCAGTACTTC
NA NA TRBJ2-7 TRBV7-9 CASSQGILPEQYF TGTGCCAGCAGCCAAGGTATCCTGCCCGAGCAGTACTTC
NA few TRBJ2-7 TRBV11-2 CASSLNPTRRYF TGTGCCAGCAGCTTAAATCCGACCAGGCGGTACTTC
NA once TRBJ2-5 TRBV5-1 CASSLALTGRQETQYF TGCGCCAGCAGCTTGGCTCTCACAGGAAGACAAGAGACCCAGTACTTC
TRBD1 few TRBJ2-3 TRBV5-1 CASSLETGEDTQYF TGCGCCAGCAGCTTGGAGACAGGGGAAGATACGCAGTATTTT
NA NA TRBJ2-5 TRBV5-1 CAISLPTGRETQYF TGCGCCATCAGCTTGCCGACCGGCCGGGAGACCCAGTACTTC
NA NA TRBJ1-5 TRBV10-3 CAISYGENQPQHF TGTGCCATCAGTTACGGGGAGAATCAGCCCCAGCATTTT
NA NA TRBJ1-4 TRBV5-1 CASSLERSEKLFF TGCGCCAGCAGCCTCGAACGGAGTGAAAAACTGTTTTTT
NA NA TRBJ1-6 TRBV3-1 CASSQGPQNSPLHF TGTGCCAGCAGCCAAGGACCCCAGAATTCACCCCTCCACTTT